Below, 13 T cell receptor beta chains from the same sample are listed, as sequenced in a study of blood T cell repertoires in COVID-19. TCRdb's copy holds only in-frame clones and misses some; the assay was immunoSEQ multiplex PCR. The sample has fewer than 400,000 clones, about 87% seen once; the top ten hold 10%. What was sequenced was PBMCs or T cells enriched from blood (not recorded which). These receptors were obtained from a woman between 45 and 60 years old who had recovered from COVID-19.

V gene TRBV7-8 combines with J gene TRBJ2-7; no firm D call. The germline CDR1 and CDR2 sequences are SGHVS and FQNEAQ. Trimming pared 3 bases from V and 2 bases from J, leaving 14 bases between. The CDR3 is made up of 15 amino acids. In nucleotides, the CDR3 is TGTGCCAGCAGCTTGGGCATCGGATCCACCTACGAGCAGTACTTC. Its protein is CASSLGIGSTYEQYF.

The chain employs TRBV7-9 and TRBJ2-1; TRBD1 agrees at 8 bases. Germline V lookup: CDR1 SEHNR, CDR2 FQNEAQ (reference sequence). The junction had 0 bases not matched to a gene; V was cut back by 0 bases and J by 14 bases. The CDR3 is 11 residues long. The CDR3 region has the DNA TGTGCCAGCAGCTTAGCACAGGGGGAGTTCTTC. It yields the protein CASSLAQGEFF.

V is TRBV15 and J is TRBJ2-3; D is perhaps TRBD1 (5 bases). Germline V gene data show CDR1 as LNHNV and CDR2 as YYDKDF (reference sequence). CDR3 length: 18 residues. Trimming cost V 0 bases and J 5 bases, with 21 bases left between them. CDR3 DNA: TGTGCCACCAGCAGAGATCCCGCCAGGGCTCGGCTAGGAGATACGCAGTATTTT. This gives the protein CATSRDPARARLGDTQYF.

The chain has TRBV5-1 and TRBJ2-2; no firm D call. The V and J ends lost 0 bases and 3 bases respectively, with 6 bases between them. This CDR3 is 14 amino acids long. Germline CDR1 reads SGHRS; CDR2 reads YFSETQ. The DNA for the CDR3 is TGCGCCAGCAGCTTGGTGGGCTACACCGGGGAGCTGTTTTTT. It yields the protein CASSLVGYTGELFF.

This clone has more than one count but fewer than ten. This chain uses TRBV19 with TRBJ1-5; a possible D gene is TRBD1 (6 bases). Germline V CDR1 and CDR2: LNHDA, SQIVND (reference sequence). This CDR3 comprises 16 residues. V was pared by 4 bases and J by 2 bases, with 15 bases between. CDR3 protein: CASSSYRGFGNQPQHF. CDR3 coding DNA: TGTGCCAGTAGTAGCTATAGGGGGTTTGGCAATCAGCCCCAGCATTTT.

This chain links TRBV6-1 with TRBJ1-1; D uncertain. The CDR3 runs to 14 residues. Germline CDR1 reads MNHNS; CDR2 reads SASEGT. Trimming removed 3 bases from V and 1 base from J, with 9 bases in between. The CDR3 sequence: CASSDHNGNTEAFF. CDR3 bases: TGTGCCAGCAGTGACCACAATGGGAACACTGAAGCTTTCTTT.

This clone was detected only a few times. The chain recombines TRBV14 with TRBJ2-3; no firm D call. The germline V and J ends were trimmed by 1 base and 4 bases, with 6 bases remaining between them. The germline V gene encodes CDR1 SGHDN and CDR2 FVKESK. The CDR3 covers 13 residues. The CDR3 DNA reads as TGTGCCAGCAGCCAAGTGGCAGCAGATACGCAGTATTTT. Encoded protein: CASSQVAADTQYF.

The CDR3 sequence is CATGGPYNEQFF. Written as DNA, the CDR3 is TGTGCCACCGGCGGGCCGTACAATGAGCAGTTCTTC. V gene TRBV24-1 combines with J gene TRBJ2-1, with TRBD2 as a possible D gene (5 bases). The CDR3 length is 12 residues. The germline V gene has CDR1 KGHDR and CDR2 SFDVKD. V was cut by 9 bases and J by 4 bases, with 9 bases left in between.

CDR3 sequence: CATPGGTHDNYGYTF. CDR3 coding DNA: TGTGCCACACCGGGAGGCACCCACGATAACTATGGCTACACCTTC. The rearrangement joins TRBV28 to TRBJ1-2; D remains ambiguous. The ends were cut back, 10 bases at V and 1 base at J, with 19 bases in the middle. The CDR3 extends over 15 amino acids. The V gene's germline CDR1 is MDHEN and CDR2 SYDVKM.

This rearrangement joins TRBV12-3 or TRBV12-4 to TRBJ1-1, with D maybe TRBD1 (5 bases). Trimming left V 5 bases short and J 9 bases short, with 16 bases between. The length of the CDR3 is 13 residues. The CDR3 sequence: CASSPGGSNQAFF. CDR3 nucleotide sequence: TGTGCCAGCAGTCCCGGGGGGAGCAACCAAGCTTTCTTT.

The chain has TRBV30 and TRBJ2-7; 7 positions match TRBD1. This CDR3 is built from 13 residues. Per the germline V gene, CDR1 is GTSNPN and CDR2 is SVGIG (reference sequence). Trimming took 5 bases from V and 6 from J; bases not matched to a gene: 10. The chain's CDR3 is CAWSDRVSGEQYF. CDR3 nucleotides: TGTGCCTGGTCCGACAGGGTGTCGGGCGAGCAGTACTTC.

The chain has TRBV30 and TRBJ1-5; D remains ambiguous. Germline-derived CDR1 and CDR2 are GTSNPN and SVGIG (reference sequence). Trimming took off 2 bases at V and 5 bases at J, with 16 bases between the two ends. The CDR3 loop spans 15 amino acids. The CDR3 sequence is CAWSREGKGDQPQHF. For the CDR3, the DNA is TGTGCCTGGAGTCGCGAGGGCAAGGGTGATCAGCCCCAGCATTTT.

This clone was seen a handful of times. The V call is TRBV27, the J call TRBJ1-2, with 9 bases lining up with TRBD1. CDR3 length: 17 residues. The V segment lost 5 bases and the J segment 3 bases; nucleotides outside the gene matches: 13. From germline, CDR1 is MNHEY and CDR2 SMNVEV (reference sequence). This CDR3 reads CASSNSHRDRAYYGYTF. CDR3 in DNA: TGTGCCAGCAGTAATAGCCACCGGGACAGGGCCTACTATGGCTACACCTTC.